The 20 T cell receptor beta chains listed next were all sequenced from one sample in a study of CD8 T cells in ankylosing spondylitis. TCRdb reprocessed the 5' RACE reads via MiXCR and lists one record per CDR3 protein. The table has 250,000 to 300,000 distinct CDR3 sequences, 20% seen once. Sample: blood, either unsorted or a sorted T cell fraction (not recorded which). These receptor sequences come from a male donor with ankylosing spondylitis or in good health (not recorded which).

This clonotype appeared a few times. The chain joins TRBV29-1 to TRBJ2-5, with D uncertain. V lost 3 bases to trimming and J lost 5 bases, with 16 bases between them. This CDR3 is 14 amino acids long. The germline V gene has CDR1 SQVTM and CDR2 ANQGSEA. The CDR3 loop is CSVDKTALGETQYF. In DNA form, the CDR3 reads TGCAGCGTTGATAAAACGGCGTTGGGGGAGACCCAGTACTTC.

This clonotype was detected a few times. The chain has TRBV29-1 and TRBJ2-7, with 7 bases fitting TRBD2. The V gene end was trimmed by 1 base and the J gene end by 4 bases; junction bases not matched to a gene: 7. This CDR3 has 14 residues. CDR1 SQVTM and CDR2 ANQGSEA come from the germline V gene. The CDR3 DNA reads TGCAGCGTTGAAGGGGGGGGAGGGCCGTACGAGCAGTACGTC. Its translation is CSVEGGGGPYEQYV.

Remarks on this clonotype: One end of the junction varies from germline; a read error may be responsible. The chain combines TRBV29-1 with TRBJ2-5; D uncertain. The CDR3 has 10 amino acids. From germline, CDR1 is SQVTM and CDR2 ANQGSEA. CDR3: CSVAQEAQYF. As DNA, the CDR3 is TGCAGCGTCGCCCAAGAGGCCCAGTACTTC.

This sequence joins TRBV20-1 and TRBJ2-1, with D possibly being TRBD2 (5 bases). Trimming shortened V by 5 bases and J by 0 bases, and 14 bases separated the two germline ends. The CDR3 spans 15 residues. Germline loops: CDR1 DFQATT, CDR2 SNEGSKA (reference sequence). CDR3 coding DNA: TGCAGTGCTGAAAGCGGCTATAGCTCCTACAATGAGCAGTTCTTC. Translating gives CSAESGYSSYNEQFF.

The sample holds many counts of this clonotype. The rearrangement uses TRBV29-1 and TRBJ2-3; D gene ambiguous. CDR3 length: 15 amino acids. Trimming took off 5 bases at V and 1 base at J, with 16 bases between the two ends. Germline V gene lookup returns CDR1 SQVTM and CDR2 ANQGSEA. CDR3 DNA sequence: TGCAGCGTTCCACCCTTAGTTGCAGGCACAGATACGCAGTATTTT. Encoded protein: CSVPPLVAGTDTQYF.

The V and J genes are TRBV5-1 and TRBJ2-4; 10 nucleotides align to TRBD2. The CDR3 is 14 residues long. CDR1 and CDR2 (germline): SGHRS, YFSETQ. V gave up 4 bases and J gave up 6 bases; unmatched junction bases: 4. The CDR3 here is CASSPGTSVNIQYF. DNA of the CDR3: TGCGCCAGCAGCCCCGGGACTAGCGTAAACATTCAGTACTTC.

The rearrangement uses TRBV20-1 and TRBJ1-2; 8 bases map to TRBD1. The J segment lost 7 bases and the V segment lost 4 bases, leaving 8 bases of the junction unmatched. CDR1 DFQATT and CDR2 SNEGSKA come from the germline V gene (reference sequence). The CDR3 has 13 amino acids. CDR3 DNA sequence: TGCAGTGCTAATAACCCAGGGGGCATTGGCTACACCTTC. Its translation: CSANNPGGIGYTF.

This clonotype was counted only a few times. The chain is built from TRBV2 and TRBJ2-1; perhaps TRBD2 as D (5 bases). Germline V lookup: CDR1 SNHLY, CDR2 FYNNEI. With 7 bases removed from V and 10 bases from J, the gap between germline ends came to 14 bases. The length of the CDR3 is 12 residues. Here the CDR3 reads CASIQSEGEQFF. As DNA, the CDR3 is TGTGCCAGCATCCAAAGTGAGGGCGAGCAGTTCTTC.

Regarding this clonotype: Germline is not matched at one junction end, which may reflect a read error. V usage is TRBV5-4 and J usage is TRBJ2-3; D may be TRBD1 (5 bases). CDR3 size: 14 residues. Germline assignment: CDR1 SGHNT and CDR2 YYREEE (reference sequence). CDR3: CASSYPGATDMQYF. CDR3 coding DNA: TGTGCCAGCAGCTACCCTGGGGCCACAGATATGCAGTATTTT.

This clonotype showed up just a few times. J is TRBJ2-7 and V is TRBV12-3 or TRBV12-4; D unclear. The CDR3 runs to 13 residues. V lost 6 bases to trimming and J lost 5 bases, with 14 bases between them. CDR3 coding DNA: TGTGCCAGCAGCCTCGCGGTAGGGCACGAGCAGTACGTC. The encoded protein is CASSLAVGHEQYV.

V gene TRBV2 combines with J gene TRBJ1-4; no clear D. CDR3 length equals 12 residues. V lost 6 bases to trimming and J lost 8 bases, with 10 bases between them. Germline lookup yields CDR1 SNHLY and CDR2 FYNNEI. CDR3 loop: CASRGPEEKLFF. The CDR3 coding sequence is TGTGCCAGCAGAGGACCGGAGGAAAAACTGTTTTTT.

This clonotype turned up a few times. V and J are TRBV20-1 and TRBJ2-1, with D possibly matching TRBD1 (5 bases). Trimming stripped 3 bases from V and 3 bases from J, with 15 bases between. The CDR3 is 15 amino acids. Germline-derived CDR1 and CDR2 are DFQATT and SNEGSKA (reference sequence). Here the CDR3 reads CSASRGGANYNEQFF. DNA for the CDR3: TGCAGTGCTAGTAGGGGTGGAGCTAACTACAATGAGCAGTTCTTC.

The sample holds many counts of this clonotype. The chain has TRBV5-1 and TRBJ2-1; D remains unclear. From germline, CDR1 is SGHRS and CDR2 YFSETQ. The length of the CDR3 is 12 residues. V was clipped by 1 base and J by 8 bases, with 7 bases between them. The CDR3 protein is CASSLSLHEQFF. For the CDR3, the DNA is TGCGCCAGCAGCTTGTCCCTCCATGAGCAGTTCTTC.

This clonotype was found a few times. The chain is built from TRBV12-3 or TRBV12-4 and TRBJ2-2, with D unclear. The V and J ends lost 7 bases and 6 bases respectively, with 12 bases between them. The CDR3 spans 13 residues. CDR3 loop: CASINFGAGELFF. CDR3 nucleotide sequence: TGTGCCAGCATCAATTTTGGGGCCGGGGAGCTGTTTTTT.

Only a few counts were recorded for this clonotype. The V gene is TRBV6-4, the J gene TRBJ2-1; 13 nucleotides match TRBD2. This CDR3 is built from 16 residues. The junction had 9 bases not matched to a gene; V was cut back by 6 bases and J by 7 bases. Germline CDR1 reads MRHNA; CDR2 reads SNTAGT. The CDR3 DNA follows: TGTGCCAGCAGCCCCGGGACTAGCGGGGTGTTAAATGAGCAGTTCTTC. This encodes CASSPGTSGVLNEQFF.

This clonotype was seen a handful of times. This chain joins TRBV4-1 and TRBJ2-5, with TRBD2 matching over 8 bases. Germline CDR1 MGHRA, CDR2 YSYEKL. There are 17 residues in the CDR3. The V and J ends lost 4 bases and 5 bases, in that order; junction bases with no gene match: 15. In DNA, the CDR3 is TGCGCCAGCAGCCCCCTGGGTCCCGGGAGGGCTGGTGAGACCCAGTACTTC. Its translation: CASSPLGPGRAGETQYF.

This clonotype was observed once. The chain has TRBV7-8 and TRBJ2-7, with 9 bases matching TRBD1. Germline V gene lookup returns CDR1 SGHVS and CDR2 FQNEAQ. CDR3 length equals 15 residues. V was pared by 5 bases and J by 2 bases, with 7 bases of the junction left unmatched. Here the CDR3 reads CASSKGTGRTYEQYV. The CDR3 coding sequence is TGTGCCAGCAGCAAAGGGACAGGGAGGACCTACGAGCAGTACGTC.

This clonotype was seen many times. The chain carries TRBV12-3 or TRBV12-4 and TRBJ1-5; no firm D call. V lost 1 base and J lost 6, with 4 bases in between. The CDR3 length is 12 residues. Here the CDR3 reads CASSLGGQPQHF. Written as DNA, the CDR3 is TGTGCCAGCAGTTTAGGGGGTCAGCCCCAGCATTTT.

This chain uses TRBV4-1 with TRBJ1-1; D is possibly TRBD1 (5 bases). The CDR3 totals 15 residues. Germline V gene lookup returns CDR1 MGHRA and CDR2 YSYEKL. Trimming pared 5 bases from V and 3 bases from J, leaving 16 bases between. CDR3 region: CASSKRIGGDTEAFF. The CDR3 nucleotides read TGCGCCAGCAGCAAAAGGATTGGGGGGGACACTGAAGCTTTCTTT.

This clonotype occurred a few times. The chain employs TRBV12-3 or TRBV12-4 and TRBJ2-2, with D unclear. V was pared by 7 bases and J by 4 bases, with 16 bases between. This CDR3 spans 15 amino acids. This CDR3 is CASTPSELGTGELFF. CDR3 nucleotide sequence: TGTGCCAGCACCCCGAGTGAGCTTGGCACCGGGGAGCTGTTTTTT.